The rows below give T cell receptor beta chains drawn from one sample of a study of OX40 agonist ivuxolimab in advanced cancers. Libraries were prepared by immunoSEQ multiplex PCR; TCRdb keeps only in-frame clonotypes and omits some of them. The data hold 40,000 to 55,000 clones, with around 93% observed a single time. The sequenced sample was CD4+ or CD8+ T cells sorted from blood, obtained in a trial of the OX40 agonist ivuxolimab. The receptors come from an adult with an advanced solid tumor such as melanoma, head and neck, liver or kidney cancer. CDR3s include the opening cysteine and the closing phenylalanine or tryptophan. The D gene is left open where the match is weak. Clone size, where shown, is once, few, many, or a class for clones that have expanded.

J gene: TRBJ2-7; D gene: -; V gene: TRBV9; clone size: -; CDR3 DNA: TGTGCCAGCAGCGTAGAGGCAGTTACCTACGAGCAGTACTTC; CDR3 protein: CASSVEAVTYEQYF
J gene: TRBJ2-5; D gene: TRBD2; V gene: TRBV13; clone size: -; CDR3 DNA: TGTGCCAGCAGCTTGGGCGGGAGCCAAGAGACCCAGTACTTC; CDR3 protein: CASSLGGSQETQYF
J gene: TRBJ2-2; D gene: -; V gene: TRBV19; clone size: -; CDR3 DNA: TGTGCCAGTAAGGAGGGCACCGGGGAGCTGTTTTTT; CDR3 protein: CASKEGTGELFF
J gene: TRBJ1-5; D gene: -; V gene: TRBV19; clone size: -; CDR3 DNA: TGTGCCAGTACCGGGGGGGGGTCGTATCAGCCCCAGCATTTT; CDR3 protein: CASTGGGSYQPQHF
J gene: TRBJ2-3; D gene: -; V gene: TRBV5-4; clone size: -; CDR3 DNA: TGTGCCAGCAGCTTGGCAACAGGTTTGGATACGCAGTATTTT; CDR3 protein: CASSLATGLDTQYF
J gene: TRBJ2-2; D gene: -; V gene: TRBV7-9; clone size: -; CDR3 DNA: TGTGCCAGCAGCTTAGACAGCTCGAACACCGGGGAGCTGTTTTTT; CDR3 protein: CASSLDSSNTGELFF
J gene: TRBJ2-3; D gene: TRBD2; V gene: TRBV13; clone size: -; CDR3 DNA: TGTGCCAGCAGCTCGGCGACTAGCGGGAGGATCTCAGATACGCAGTATTTT; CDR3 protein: CASSSATSGRISDTQYF
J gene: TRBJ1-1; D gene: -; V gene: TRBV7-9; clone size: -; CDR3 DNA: TGCGCCAGCAGCCAAGAATACAGGGATACTGAAGCTTTCTTT; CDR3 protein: CASSQEYRDTEAFF
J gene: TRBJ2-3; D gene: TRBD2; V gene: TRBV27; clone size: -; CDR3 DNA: TGTGCCAGCAGTGGACTAGCGGGAGTTGGGGGCACAGATACGCAGTATTTT; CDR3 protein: CASSGLAGVGGTDTQYF
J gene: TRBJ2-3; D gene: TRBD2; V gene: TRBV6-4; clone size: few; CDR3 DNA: TGTGCCAGCAGTGACTCGCGGGAGCCAGATACGCAGTATTTT; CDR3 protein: CASSDSREPDTQYF
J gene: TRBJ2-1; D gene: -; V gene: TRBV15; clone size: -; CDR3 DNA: TGTGCCACCAGCAGAAATGGCGGGTATGAGCAGTTCTTC; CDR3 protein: CATSRNGGYEQFF
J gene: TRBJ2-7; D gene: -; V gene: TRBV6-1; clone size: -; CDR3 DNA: TGTGCCAGCAGTGAAAGAGGGTTAGGGGGGCTTAGCTCCTACGAGCAGTACTTC; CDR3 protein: CASSERGLGGLSSYEQYF
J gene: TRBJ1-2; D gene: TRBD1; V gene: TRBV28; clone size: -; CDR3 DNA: TGTGCCAGCAGTTATTCCGGGACAGATTATGGCTACACCTTC; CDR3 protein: CASSYSGTDYGYTF
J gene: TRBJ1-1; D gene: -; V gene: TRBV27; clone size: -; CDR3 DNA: TGTGCCAGCAGTTTATTTGGGGTGGGGGCTGAAGCTTTCTTT; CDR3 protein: CASSLFGVGAEAFF
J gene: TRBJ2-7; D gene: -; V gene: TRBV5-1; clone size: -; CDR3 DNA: TGCGCCAGCAGCTCCCCACTAGCAGGGGAGGGGATGCGCGAGCAGTACTTC; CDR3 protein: CASSSPLAGEGMREQYF
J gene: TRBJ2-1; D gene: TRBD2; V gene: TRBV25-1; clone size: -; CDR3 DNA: TGTGCCAGCAGTAACGGGCTAGCGGGCCTCAATGAGCAGTTCTTC; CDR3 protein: CASSNGLAGLNEQFF
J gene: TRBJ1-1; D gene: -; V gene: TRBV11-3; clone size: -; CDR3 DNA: TGTGCCAGCAGCTTAGGAGCAGGGAGAGCTTTCTTT; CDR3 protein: CASSLGAGRAFF
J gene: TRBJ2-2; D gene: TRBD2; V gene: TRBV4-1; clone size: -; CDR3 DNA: TGCGCCAGCAGCCAATTAATAGCGGGAGGGCCCACCGGGGAGCTGTTTTTT; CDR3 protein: CASSQLIAGGPTGELFF
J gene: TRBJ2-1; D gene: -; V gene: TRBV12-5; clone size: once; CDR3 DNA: TGTGCTAGTGGTCCTGACATTACTGGTGAGCAGTTCTTC; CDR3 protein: CASGPDITGEQFF
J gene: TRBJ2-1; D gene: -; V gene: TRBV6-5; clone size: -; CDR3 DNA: TGTGCCACCGAGGGGGCCTACAATGAGCAGTTCTTC; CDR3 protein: CATEGAYNEQFF
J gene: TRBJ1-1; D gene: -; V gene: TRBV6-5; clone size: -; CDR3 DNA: TGTGCCAGCAGTTACGACAGTTTGAACACTGAAGCTTTCTTT; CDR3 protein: CASSYDSLNTEAFF
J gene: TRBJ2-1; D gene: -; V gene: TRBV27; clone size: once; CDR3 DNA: TGTGCCAGCAGTACGCGACAGGCTCCCACGAATGAGCAGTTCTTC; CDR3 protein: CASSTRQAPTNEQFF
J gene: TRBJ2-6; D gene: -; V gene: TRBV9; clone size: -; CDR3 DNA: TGTGCCAGCAGCGTAGAAGCGGATTACTCTGGGGCCAACGTCCTGACTTTC; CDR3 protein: CASSVEADYSGANVLTF
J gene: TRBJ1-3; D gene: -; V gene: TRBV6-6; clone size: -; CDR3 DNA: TGTGCCAGCTTCCAGAGCTCTGGAAACACCATATATTTT; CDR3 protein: CASFQSSGNTIYF
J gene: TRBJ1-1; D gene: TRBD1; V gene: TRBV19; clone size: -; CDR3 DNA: TGTGCCAGTAGTATGGGACAGCCTGAAGCTTTCTTT; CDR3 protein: CASSMGQPEAFF
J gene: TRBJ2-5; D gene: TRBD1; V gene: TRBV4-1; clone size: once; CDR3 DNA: TGCGCCAGCAGCCGTTACCAGGGGGATCAAGAGACCCAGTACTTC; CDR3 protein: CASSRYQGDQETQYF
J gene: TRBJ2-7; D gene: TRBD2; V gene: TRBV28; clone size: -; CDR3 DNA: TGTGCCAGCAGCCGACTAGCGGGAGGTGGGTACGAGCAGTACTTC; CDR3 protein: CASSRLAGGGYEQYF
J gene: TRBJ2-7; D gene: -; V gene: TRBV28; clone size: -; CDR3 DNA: TGTGCCAGCAGTCCGGGTAGCGGAATCTACGAGCAGTACTTC; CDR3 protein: CASSPGSGIYEQYF
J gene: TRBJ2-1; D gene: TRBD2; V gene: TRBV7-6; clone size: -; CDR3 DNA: TGTGCCAGCAGTCTACTAGCGGGAGGGCCGAATGAGCAGTTCTTC; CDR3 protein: CASSLLAGGPNEQFF
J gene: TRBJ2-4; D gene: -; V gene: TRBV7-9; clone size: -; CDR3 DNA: TGTGCCAGCAGCTTATCCGGCAGTATAGCCAAAAACATTCAGTACTTC; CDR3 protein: CASSLSGSIAKNIQYF
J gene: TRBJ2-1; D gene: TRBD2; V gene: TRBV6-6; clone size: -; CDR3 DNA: TGTGCCAGCAGTTACCCTAGCGGAAGCTCCTACAATGAGCAGTTCTTC; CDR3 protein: CASSYPSGSSYNEQFF
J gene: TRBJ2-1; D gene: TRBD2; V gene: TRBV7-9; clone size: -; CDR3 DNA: TGTGCCAGCAGCCCATCCCTAGCGGGAGCAGGTAATGAGCAGTTCTTC; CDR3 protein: CASSPSLAGAGNEQFF
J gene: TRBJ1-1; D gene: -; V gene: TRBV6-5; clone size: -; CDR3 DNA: TGTGCCAGCAGTTACTCAGGGGAAGGTGAAGCTTTCTTT; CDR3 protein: CASSYSGEGEAFF
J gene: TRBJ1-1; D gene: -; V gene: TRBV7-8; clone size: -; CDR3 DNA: TGTGCCAGCAGCTTATCCCGAGGGGGGAACACTGAAGCTTTCTTT; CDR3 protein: CASSLSRGGNTEAFF
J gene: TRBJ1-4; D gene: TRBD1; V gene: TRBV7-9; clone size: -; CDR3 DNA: TGTGCCAGCAGCACAACCCCGCGGACAGGGGAAGAAAAACTGTTTTTT; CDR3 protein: CASSTTPRTGEEKLFF
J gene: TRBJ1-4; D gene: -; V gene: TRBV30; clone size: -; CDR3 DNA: TGTGCCTTCTCTTTATTTTTGAGTGAAAAACTGTTTTTT; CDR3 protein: CAFSLFLSEKLFF
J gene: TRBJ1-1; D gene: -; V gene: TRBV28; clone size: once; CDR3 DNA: TGTGCCAGCCGGCCTTTCGACACTGAAGCTTTCTTT; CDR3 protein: CASRPFDTEAFF
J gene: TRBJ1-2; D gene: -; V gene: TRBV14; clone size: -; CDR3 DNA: TGTGCCAGCAGCCTCGGCTTGGGTTTAGGCGGCTACACCTTC; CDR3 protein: CASSLGLGLGGYTF
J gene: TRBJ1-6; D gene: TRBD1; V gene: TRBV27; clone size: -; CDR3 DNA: TGTGCCAGCAGGTGGACAGGAGGAAATTCACCCCTCCACTTT; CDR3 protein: CASRWTGGNSPLHF
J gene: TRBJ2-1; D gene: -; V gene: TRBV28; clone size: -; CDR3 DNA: TGTGCCAGCTCCGTTCGGAGGAATTACAATGAGCAGTTCTTC; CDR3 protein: CASSVRRNYNEQFF
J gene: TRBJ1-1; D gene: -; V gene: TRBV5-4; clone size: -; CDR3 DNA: TGTGCCAGCAGCTATTCTGGGACTGAAGCTTTCTTT; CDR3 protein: CASSYSGTEAFF
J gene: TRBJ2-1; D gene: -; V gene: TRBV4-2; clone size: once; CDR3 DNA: TGTGCCAGCAGCCAAGGTAGGGAGAGGGATGAGCAGTTCTTC; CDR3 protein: CASSQGRERDEQFF
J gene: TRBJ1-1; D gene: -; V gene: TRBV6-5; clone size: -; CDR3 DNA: TGTGCCAGCAGTTACCGGGTGCAGAAGAACACTGAAGCTTTCTTT; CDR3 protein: CASSYRVQKNTEAFF
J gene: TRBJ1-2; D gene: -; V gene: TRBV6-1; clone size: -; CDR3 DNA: TGTGCCAGCGAAGGAAGAGACATGAACTATGGCTACACCTTC; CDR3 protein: CASEGRDMNYGYTF
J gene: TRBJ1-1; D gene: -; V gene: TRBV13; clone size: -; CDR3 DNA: TGTGCCAGCAGCTTAAACAGAAACACTGAAGCTTTCTTT; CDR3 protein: CASSLNRNTEAFF